These T cell receptor beta chains were read from a single sample in a study of T cells of healthy individuals. TCRdb used MiXCR to reprocess the 5' RACE reads, holding one entry per CDR3 protein. The table includes 85,000 to 100,000 distinct CDR3 sequences, around 17% detected once. Every receptor here comes from a human donor in good health. Both conserved end residues are part of each CDR3. The D gene is left open where the match is weak. Only part of the rows carry a size: once, few, many, or a class if the clone is expanded.

d_call j_call clone_size v_call cdr3_aa cdr3_nt
TRBD2 TRBJ2-5 . TRBV28 CASTLSGIKETQYF TGTGCCAGCACTCTTAGCGGGATAAAAGAGACCCAGTACTTC
. TRBJ2-5 . TRBV7-2 CASSLATSNVETQYF TGTGCCAGCAGCTTAGCGACTAGTAATGTCGAGACCCAGTACTTC
. TRBJ1-1 . TRBV12-3/TRBV12-4 CASSSLGAATDTEAFF TGTGCCAGCAGTTCTTTAGGCGCAGCGACGGACACTGAAGCTTTCTTT
. TRBJ1-2 . TRBV14 CASSHDNNYGYTF TGTGCCAGCAGCCACGACAATAACTATGGCTACACCTTC
. TRBJ2-7 few TRBV6-1 CASSENVGPYEQYF TGTGCCAGCAGTGAAAATGTGGGGCCCTACGAGCAGTACTTC
. TRBJ1-6 few TRBV6-5 CASSYSSGPVSPLHF TGTGCCAGCAGTTACTCGTCAGGGCCTGTTTCACCCCTCCACTTT
TRBD2 TRBJ2-1 many TRBV20-1 CSVYREGTGNEQFF TGCAGTGTGTATCGGGAGGGAACTGGGAATGAGCAGTTCTTC
. TRBJ2-1 . TRBV7-3 CASSLGARLVNEQFF TGTGCCAGCAGCTTGGGAGCTAGATTAGTCAATGAGCAGTTCTTC
. TRBJ2-7 . TRBV5-1 CASSLGNSGSSYEQYF TGCGCCAGCAGCTTGGGGAATAGCGGAAGCTCCTACGAGCAGTACTTC
TRBD1 TRBJ1-1 few TRBV7-2 CASSLTGASTEAFF TGTGCCAGCAGCCTAACAGGGGCTAGCACTGAAGCTTTCTTT
TRBD1 TRBJ1-1 many TRBV18 CASSKEQGATGGTEAFF TGTGCCAGCTCAAAGGAACAGGGGGCTACCGGAGGCACTGAAGCTTTCTTT
TRBD1 TRBJ1-1 many TRBV19 CASTDTDRGRRATEAFF TGTGCCAGCACCGACACAGACAGGGGGCGCCGGGCCACTGAAGCTTTCTTT
. TRBJ1-1 . TRBV4-1 CASSPSQGIFEAFF TGCGCCAGCAGCCCGTCTCAGGGAATCTTTGAAGCTTTCTTT
. TRBJ1-5 . TRBV27 CASSAFNQPQHF TGTGCCAGCAGTGCCTTCAATCAGCCCCAGCATTTT
TRBD2 TRBJ2-3 few TRBV10-3 CAISHSGRADTQYF TGTGCCATCAGCCATAGCGGGAGGGCCGATACGCAGTATTTT
. TRBJ1-5 . TRBV2 CASSRSTGTNQPQHF TGTGCCAGCAGCCGGAGTACCGGGACCAATCAGCCCCAGCATTTT
. TRBJ1-1 few TRBV6-5 CASGRTASILNTEAFF TGTGCCAGCGGCCGCACAGCCTCCATCCTGAACACTGAAGCTTTCTTT
. TRBJ2-3 few TRBV7-9 CASSSRGGSTDTQYF TGTGCCAGCAGCTCCCGAGGGGGGTCCACAGATACGCAGTATTTT
TRBD2 TRBJ2-1 few TRBV19 CASRGGRTSGRNEQFF TGTGCCAGTAGGGGGGGGAGGACTAGCGGGAGGAATGAGCAGTTCTTC
. TRBJ2-2 many TRBV24-1 CATSDLYTGELFF TGTGCCACCAGTGATTTGTACACCGGGGAGCTGTTTTTT
TRBD2 TRBJ2-1 few TRBV15 CATRPGSGTYNEQFF TGTGCCACCCGGCCGGGGAGCGGGACTTACAATGAGCAGTTCTTC
TRBD1 TRBJ1-6 few TRBV2 CASSFGGAGGGSPLHF TGTGCCAGCAGTTTCGGGGGGGCAGGGGGAGGATCACCCCTCCACTTT
TRBD1 TRBJ2-3 . TRBV29-1 CSVPGTDQDTQYF TGCAGCGTTCCCGGGACAGACCAAGATACGCAGTATTTT
. TRBJ2-2 few TRBV7-6 CASSVSGTRGPGELFF TGTGCCAGCAGCGTCAGCGGGACACGAGGACCCGGGGAGCTGTTTTTT
. TRBJ1-6 few TRBV20-1 CSASSVGGGALHF TGCAGTGCTAGCTCCGTGGGGGGAGGAGCCCTCCACTTT
. TRBJ2-3 . TRBV28 CASSKTGISTDTQYF TGTGCCAGCAGTAAAACGGGGATTAGCACAGATACGCAGTATTTT
. TRBJ2-1 few TRBV5-1 CASSFPWDANNEQFF TGCGCCAGCAGCTTCCCATGGGACGCCAACAATGAGCAGTTCTTC